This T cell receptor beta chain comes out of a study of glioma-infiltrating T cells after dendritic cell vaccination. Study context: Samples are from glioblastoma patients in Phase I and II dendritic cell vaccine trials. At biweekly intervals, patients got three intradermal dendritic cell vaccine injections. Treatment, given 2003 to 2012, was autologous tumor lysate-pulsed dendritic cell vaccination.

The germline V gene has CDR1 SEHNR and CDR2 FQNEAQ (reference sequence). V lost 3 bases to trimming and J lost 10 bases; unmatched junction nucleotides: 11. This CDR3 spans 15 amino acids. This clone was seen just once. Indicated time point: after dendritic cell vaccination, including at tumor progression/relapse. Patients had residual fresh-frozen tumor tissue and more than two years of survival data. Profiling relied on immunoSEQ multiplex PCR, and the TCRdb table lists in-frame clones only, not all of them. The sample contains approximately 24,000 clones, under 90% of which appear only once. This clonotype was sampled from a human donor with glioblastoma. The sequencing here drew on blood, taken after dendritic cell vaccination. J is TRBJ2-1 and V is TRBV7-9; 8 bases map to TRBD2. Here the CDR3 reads CASSFGAGGPSEQFF. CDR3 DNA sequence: TGTGCCAGCAGCTTCGGGGCGGGGGGCCCTTCCGAGCAGTTCTTC.